This T cell receptor (beta chain) was captured in a study of graft-versus-host responses after intestinal transplantation. Across the study: Uniformly, recipients were administered anti-thymocyte globulin induction with subsequent tacrolimus and steroids for roughly three years. Study-level results: Some GvH clones were seen earlier in gut or blood, suggesting intestinal origin.

As for this clone: The antigen is undetermined. A read error may account for a junction end that differs from germline. Within the sample, other DNA sequences also encode this same CDR3.

Profiling relied on immunoSEQ multiplex PCR, and the TCRdb table lists in-frame clones only, not all of them. This repertoire shows more than 95,000 clones, around nine tenths found once; its top ten account for over 0.15%. This CDR3 is built from 14 residues. CDR1 and CDR2 (germline): SGHNT, YYREEE (reference sequence). This material consisted of unstimulated CD4+ T cells sorted from spleen or lymph node cells, taken before intestinal transplant. The TCR originated in a human donor who received an intestinal transplant. The V gene is TRBV5-4, the J gene TRBJ1-1, with 7 positions matching TRBD1. CDR3 coding DNA: TGTGCCAGCAGCTTTGACAGGGTATGGACTGAAGCTTTTTTT. This gives the protein CASSFDRVWTEAFF.